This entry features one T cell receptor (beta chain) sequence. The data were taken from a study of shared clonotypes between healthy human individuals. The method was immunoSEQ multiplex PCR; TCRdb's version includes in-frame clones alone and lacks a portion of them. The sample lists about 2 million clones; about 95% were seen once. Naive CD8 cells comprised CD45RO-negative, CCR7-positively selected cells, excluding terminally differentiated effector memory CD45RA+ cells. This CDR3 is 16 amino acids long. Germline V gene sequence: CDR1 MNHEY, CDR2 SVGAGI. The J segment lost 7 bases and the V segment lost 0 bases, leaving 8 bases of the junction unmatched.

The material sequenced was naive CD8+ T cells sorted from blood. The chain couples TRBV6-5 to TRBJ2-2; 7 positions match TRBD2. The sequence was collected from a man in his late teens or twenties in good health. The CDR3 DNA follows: TGTGCCAGCAGTTACTCGGCTAGCGGAAAGTTCGGGGAGCTGTTTTTT. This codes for CASSYSASGKFGELFF.